Each of the 17 T cell receptor beta chains below was sequenced from the same sample in a study of CD8 T cells in Susac syndrome. Random hexamers primed reverse transcription of roughly 0.5 to 1 ug RNA. TCRdb reprocessed the immunoSEQ multiplex PCR reads with MiXCR, giving one entry per CDR3 protein. In the table there are 130,000 to 150,000 distinct CDR3 sequences, 90% to 97% of which are singletons. Sequencing was done on a sample of CD4+ T cells from PBMCs. These TCRs come from a human donor with Susac syndrome.

This chain connects TRBV29-1 to TRBJ2-2; D is uncertain. The V end was cut by 5 bases, the J end by 5 bases, with 12 bases between. Germline V CDR1 and CDR2: SQVTM, ANQGSEA. The CDR3 runs 13 residues. CDR3 protein: CSVLGRFTGELFF. In nucleotides, the CDR3 is TGCAGCGTTCTAGGCCGATTTACCGGGGAGCTGTTTTTT.

This sequence joins TRBV20-1 and TRBJ2-2, with 11 bases aligning to TRBD2. Trimming cost V 6 bases and J 5 bases; bases outside gene matches: 5. There are 14 residues in the CDR3. Germline assignment: CDR1 DFQATT and CDR2 SNEGSKA (reference sequence). DNA for the CDR3: TGCAGTGCCCCGATAGCGGGGGGGACCGGGGAGCTGTTTTTT. Translation gives CSAPIAGGTGELFF.

V and J are TRBV5-6 and TRBJ2-7; 7 nucleotides agree with TRBD2. The V and J ends lost 3 bases and 6 bases, in that order; junction bases with no gene match: 15. CDR3 size: 16 residues. Germline loops: CDR1 SGHDT, CDR2 YYEEEE. The CDR3 bases are TGTGCCAGCAGCTACCAAGTAGGCCGGGAGGCTCGCGAGCAGTACTTC. Protein product: CASSYQVGREAREQYF.

This rearrangement joins TRBV5-4 to TRBJ2-5; TRBD1 matches 7 bases. Germline CDR1 is SGHNT and CDR2 is YYREEE (reference sequence). V trimming: 4 bases; J trimming: 1 base; junction bases outside the gene matches: 1. The CDR3 is 13 amino acids. CDR3 protein: CASSTGVQETQYF. The DNA for the CDR3 is TGTGCCAGCAGCACAGGGGTCCAAGAGACCCAGTACTTC.

The genes are TRBV7-2 and TRBJ1-2; D is unclear. The germline V and J ends were trimmed by 5 bases and 7 bases, with 11 bases remaining between them. CDR1 is SGHTA and CDR2 is FQGNSA in the germline V gene. CDR3 size: 12 residues. As DNA, the CDR3 is TGTGCCAGCAGCCTCCCTCCTGGTGGCTACACCTTC. Translating gives CASSLPPGGYTF.

The chain recombines TRBV25-1 with TRBJ1-2, with D possibly being TRBD1 (5 bases). Germline CDR1 is MGHDK and CDR2 is SYGVNS. Deletions cut 6 bases from V and 2 bases from J, with 7 bases between. There are 12 residues in the CDR3. The CDR3 is CASRGPNYGYTF. The CDR3 DNA reads as TGTGCCAGCAGGGGACCGAACTATGGCTACACCTTC.

A remark on this clonotype: At one end the junction does not follow the germline gene, possibly because of a read error. The chain carries TRBV4-1 and TRBJ2-1; TRBD2 matches at 12 bases. Looked up from germline, CDR1 is MGHRA and CDR2 is YSYEKL. The CDR3 spans 15 residues. Here the CDR3 reads CASSLLAGGYNVQFF. The CDR3 DNA reads TGCGCCAGCAGCCTTCTAGCGGGGGGGTACAATGTGCAGTTCTTC.

This clonotype showed up just once. This chain connects TRBV25-1 to TRBJ2-1, with D tentatively TRBD2 (7 bases). The CDR3 sequence is 14 residues long. Germline V gene sequence: CDR1 MGHDK, CDR2 SYGVNS. Trimming removed 9 bases at V and 3 bases at J, with 15 bases between. In DNA form, the CDR3 reads TGTGCCAGTCGTCGAGGGGGGGACTACAATGAGCAGTTCTTC. This codes for CASRRGGDYNEQFF.

CDR3 loop: CSVETAGQIREQFF. CDR3 in DNA: TGCAGCGTTGAAACCGCCGGACAAATACGCGAGCAGTTCTTC. This sequence joins TRBV29-1 and TRBJ2-1; tentatively, D is TRBD1 (5 bases). The germline CDR1 and CDR2 sequences are SQVTM and ANQGSEA. CDR3 size: 14 residues. Trimming pared 2 bases from V and 10 bases from J, leaving 18 bases between.

The CDR3 reads CASSDRVRREETQYF. CDR3 coding DNA: TGTGCCAGCAGTGATAGGGTCAGACGAGAAGAGACCCAGTACTTC. The rearrangement uses TRBV6-4 and TRBJ2-5; D call uncertain. This CDR3 is 15 amino acids long. V was cut by 3 bases and J by 3 bases, with 14 bases left in between. Germline V gene data show CDR1 as MRHNA and CDR2 as SNTAGT.

The chain joins TRBV12-3 or TRBV12-4 to TRBJ2-1; 12 bases match TRBD2. The CDR3 extends over 18 amino acids. Unmatched junction bases numbered 10, after V lost 1 base and J lost 6 bases. CDR3 amino acids: CASSLGGLLAGGRNEQFF. DNA for the CDR3: TGTGCCAGCAGTTTAGGTGGACTACTAGCGGGAGGCCGCAATGAGCAGTTCTTC.

J is TRBJ1-2 and V is TRBV12-3 or TRBV12-4, with a tentative D call TRBD1 (6 bases). The V and J ends lost 8 bases and 7 bases respectively, with 11 bases between them. The CDR3 runs 11 residues. This CDR3 is CASGRDIGYTF. In DNA, the CDR3 is TGTGCCAGCGGCCGGGACATTGGCTACACCTTC.

The chain employs TRBV2 and TRBJ2-7; D might be TRBD2 (5 bases). CDR1 SNHLY and CDR2 FYNNEI come from the germline V gene. This CDR3 region has 15 residues. V gave up 6 bases and J gave up 1 base, with 16 bases separating them. The CDR3 coding sequence is TGTGCCAGCAGCGCACTAACACGGACTTCCTACGAGCAGTACTTC. Translating it yields CASSALTRTSYEQYF.

V gene TRBV20-1 combines with J gene TRBJ1-2; tentatively, D is TRBD1 (6 bases). The CDR3 has 11 residues. Trimming cost V 1 base and J 8 bases, with 8 bases left between them. CDR1 and CDR2 from the germline V gene are DFQATT and SNEGSKA (reference sequence). The CDR3 DNA reads as TGCAGTGCTAGAGGGCAGGGGGGCTACACCTTC. It is translated as CSARGQGGYTF.

The chain couples TRBV12-3 or TRBV12-4 to TRBJ1-2; 7 bases line up with TRBD1. CDR3 length: 11 residues. V trimming: 8 bases; J trimming: 8 bases; junction bases outside the gene matches: 5. This chain's CDR3 is CASHRGNGYTF. For the CDR3, the DNA is TGTGCCAGCCACAGGGGAAACGGCTACACCTTC.

This rearrangement joins TRBV28 to TRBJ1-5; TRBD1 is a possible D gene (5 bases). V was clipped by 4 bases and J by 6 bases, with 13 bases between them. Germline CDR1 and CDR2: MDHEN and SYDVKM. The CDR3 has 14 amino acids. For the CDR3, the DNA is TGTGCCAGCAGTTCCCCGGGGGGAGCTCAGCCCCAGCATTTT. It is translated as CASSSPGGAQPQHF. The whole variable domain, filled in from reference TRBV28 and TRBJ1-5, reads DVKVTQSSRYLVKRTGEKVFLECVQDMDHENMFWYRQDPGLGLRLIYFSYDVKMKEKGDIPEGYSVSREKKERFSLILESASTNQTSMYLCASSSPGGAQPQHFGDGTRLSIL.

This sequence joins TRBV3-1 and TRBJ1-2; 9 positions match TRBD1. The length of the CDR3 is 13 residues. V lost 1 base to trimming and J lost 6 bases; unmatched junction nucleotides: 0. In germline, CDR1 is LGHDT, CDR2 YNNKEL (reference sequence). As DNA, the CDR3 is TGTGCCAGCAGCCAAGGGACAGGGGATGGCTACACCTTC. Amino acids: CASSQGTGDGYTF. Combining the CDR3 with reference TRBV3-1 and TRBJ1-2 gives the whole variable domain DTAVSQTPKYLVTQMGNDKSIKCEQNLGHDTMYWYKQDSKKFLKIMFSYNNKELIINETVPNRFSPKSPDKAHLNLHINSLELGDSAVYFCASSQGTGDGYTFGSGTRLTVV.